Below are 30 T cell receptor beta chains sequenced from a single sample in a study of neoadjuvant nivolumab and ipilimumab in lung cancer (dated by TCRdb to between 2020 and 2021). Read against the paper, the sample's time point label means: at surgical resection after neoadjuvant nivolumab +/- ipilimumab. Libraries were built with the immunoSEQ multiplex PCR assay. TCRdb mirrors the immuneACCESS table, restricted to in-frame sequences. Some clones are absent from its copies; in checked studies, under half trace to an unresolved V gene, and the reason for the others is unknown. This sample comprises about 4,300 clones, 80% to 90% of them detected only once. The ten top clones hold around 5% of the sample. Sample: normal lung tissue adjacent to the tumor, taken after neoadjuvant nivolumab, alone or with ipilimumab, at or shortly before surgery. These receptors were obtained from an adult with non-small cell lung cancer. Some clones in this sample may be carry-over from other donors' samples.

This clone was observed a few times. The chain is built from TRBV10-3 and TRBJ1-5, with D uncertain. V lost 2 bases and J lost 4, with 9 bases in between. Germline V gene sequence: CDR1 ENHRY, CDR2 SYGVKD. The CDR3 consists of 14 residues. As DNA, the CDR3 is TGTGCCATCAGTGAGGGGATAGCTAATCAGCCCCAGCATTTT. Its translation: CAISEGIANQPQHF.

The gene calls are TRBV7-9 and TRBJ2-7; D is possibly TRBD2 (5 bases). Trimming left V 5 bases short and J 6 bases short, with 14 bases between. CDR1 SEHNR and CDR2 FQNEAQ come from the germline V gene (reference sequence). This CDR3 contains 13 residues. The CDR3 is CASSIREKGEQYF. DNA of the CDR3: TGTGCCAGCAGCATCCGGGAAAAGGGCGAGCAGTACTTC.

The chain links TRBV11-2 to TRBJ2-1; 11 bases align to TRBD2. The CDR3 has 16 amino acids. Germline V CDR1 and CDR2: SGHAT, FQNNGV. V lost 5 bases, J lost 1 base, and 4 bases stayed unmatched. CDR3 coding DNA: TGTGCCAGCAGCCTACTAGCGGGAGAATCCTACAATGAGCAGTTCTTC. Protein sequence: CASSLLAGESYNEQFF.

J is TRBJ2-7 and V is TRBV6-5; no firm D call. With 6 bases removed from V and 0 bases from J, the gap between germline ends came to 12 bases. CDR3 length: 14 amino acids. Germline loops: CDR1 MNHEY, CDR2 SVGAGI. The CDR3 bases are TGTGCCAGCAGGAAGGACGGAACCTCCTACGAGCAGTACTTC. It is translated as CASRKDGTSYEQYF.

The rearrangement links TRBV11-3 to TRBJ1-1, with D maybe TRBD1 (5 bases). The germline V gene has CDR1 SGHNT and CDR2 YENEEA. The ends were cut back, 3 bases at V and 3 bases at J, with 14 bases in the middle. CDR3 length equals 15 residues. DNA for the CDR3: TGTGCCAGCAGCTTCCGTTTCGGAGGGGACACTGAAGCTTTCTTT. This translates into CASSFRFGGDTEAFF.

This clone was seen a single time. The CDR3: CAISDGGQGITRQYF. The CDR3 DNA follows: TGTGCCATCAGTGATGGGGGACAGGGAATTACGAGGCAGTACTTC. This chain links TRBV10-3 with TRBJ2-7, with TRBD1 identical over 9 bases. Trimming at V came to 3 bases and at J to 9 bases, leaving 12 bases not matched to a gene. CDR3 size: 15 residues. Germline values: CDR1 ENHRY, CDR2 SYGVKD.

V usage is TRBV11-2 and J usage is TRBJ2-2, with 13 bases identical to TRBD2. This CDR3 contains 17 residues. Per the germline V gene, CDR1 is SGHAT and CDR2 is FQNNGV. After removal of 4 bases from V and 2 bases from J, the junction contained 4 bases not matched to a gene. CDR3 in amino acids: CASSWGLAGLNTGELFF. CDR3 in DNA: TGTGCCAGCAGCTGGGGACTAGCGGGACTTAACACCGGGGAGCTGTTTTTT.

By share, this clone counts as large. The chain recombines TRBV5-4 with TRBJ2-7; 8 bases map to TRBD2. CDR1 and CDR2 (germline): SGHNT, YYREEE (reference sequence). This CDR3 has 16 residues. V lost 3 bases and J lost 4; bases outside the gene matches: 12. The CDR3 protein is CASSSGTRRYAYEQYF. The CDR3 DNA reads TGTGCCAGCAGCTCGGGGACTAGACGATACGCATACGAGCAGTACTTC.

The V gene is TRBV9, the J gene TRBJ2-7; tentatively, D is TRBD1 or TRBD2 (6 bases each). The germline V and J ends were trimmed by 3 bases and 1 base, with 23 bases remaining between them. The germline CDR1 and CDR2 sequences are SGDLS and YYNGEE. The CDR3 runs to 18 residues. This CDR3 reads CASSDRDIGPGGSYEQYF. CDR3 nucleotide sequence: TGTGCCAGCAGCGACCGGGACATTGGACCCGGAGGGTCCTACGAGCAGTACTTC.

This sequence joins TRBV29-1 and TRBJ1-1; D is unclear. Germline V gives CDR1 SQVTM, CDR2 ANQGSEA. V lost 4 bases, J lost 1 base, and 10 bases lay in between. The CDR3 spans 13 residues. The CDR3 here is CSVGGGGNTEAFF. The CDR3 nucleotides are TGCAGCGTTGGTGGCGGAGGGAACACTGAAGCTTTCTTT.

The chain carries TRBV15 and TRBJ2-2; D not resolved. The length of the CDR3 is 16 residues. V was trimmed by 0 bases and J by 0 bases, leaving 8 bases between them. The V gene's germline CDR1 is LNHNV and CDR2 YYDKDF (reference sequence). In DNA, the CDR3 is TGTGCCACCAGCAGAGACCGCCTCGCGAACACCGGGGAGCTGTTTTTT. Translation: CATSRDRLANTGELFF.

This clone was counted once. The genes are TRBV11-3 and TRBJ2-1, with 7 bases fitting TRBD2. CDR1 is SGHNT and CDR2 is YENEEA in the germline V gene. The length of the CDR3 is 14 residues. Trimming took 4 bases from V and 2 from J; bases not matched to a gene: 2. The CDR3 nucleotides read TGTGCCAGCAGCTCCGGACTAGCCTACAATGAGCAGTTCTTC. This gives the protein CASSSGLAYNEQFF.

V usage is TRBV18 and J usage is TRBJ2-4, with 7 nucleotides matching TRBD2. The germline CDR1 and CDR2 sequences are KGHSH and LQKENI. The CDR3 runs to 15 residues. J lost 2 bases, V lost 2 bases, and 3 bases had no gene match. CDR3 protein: CASSPSGETKNIQYF. The CDR3, as DNA: TGTGCCAGCTCACCAAGCGGGGAAACCAAAAACATTCAGTACTTC. Filled out from reference TRBV18 and TRBJ2-4, the complete variable domain reads NAGVMQNPRHLVRRRGQEARLRCSPMKGHSHVYWYRQLPEEGLKFMVYLQKENIIDESGMPKERFSAEFPKEGPSILRIQQVVRGDSAAYFCASSPSGETKNIQYFGAGTRLSVL.

V and J are TRBV6-5 and TRBJ2-7; D possibly corresponds to TRBD1 (5 bases). Germline V gene data show CDR1 as MNHEY and CDR2 as SVGAGI. The CDR3 runs to 14 residues. The V gene lost 2 bases and the J gene lost 5 bases, with 13 bases spanning the gap. CDR3 DNA sequence: TGTGCCAGCAGTTACATTCAGGGTAGGAACGAGCAGTACTTC. It is translated as CASSYIQGRNEQYF.

This sequence joins TRBV2 and TRBJ1-2; the D is unclear. Germline V gene data show CDR1 as SNHLY and CDR2 as FYNNEI. This CDR3 has 11 amino acids. V lost 6 bases to trimming and J lost 4 bases, with 6 bases between them. The CDR3 sequence: CASREGYGYTF. The CDR3 nucleotides read TGTGCCAGCAGGGAGGGCTATGGCTACACCTTC.

The CDR3 DNA reads as TGTGCCAGCAGCAACGGACGGTATATGAACACTGAAGCTTTCTTT. This gives the protein CASSNGRYMNTEAFF. The rearrangement links TRBV7-9 to TRBJ1-1; D gene ambiguous. The germline gives CDR1 SEHNR, CDR2 FQNEAQ (reference sequence). The CDR3 runs to 15 residues. With 5 bases removed from V and 0 bases from J, the gap between germline ends came to 13 bases.

Relative to its sample, this clone is medium-sized. CDR3: CASSPPIGLSTGELFF. CDR3 sequence (DNA): TGTGCCAGCTCACCACCGATTGGACTTAGCACCGGGGAGCTGTTTTTT. The rearrangement links TRBV18 to TRBJ2-2; D is perhaps TRBD2 (5 bases). V gave up 0 bases and J gave up 4 bases, with 12 bases separating them. The germline CDR1 and CDR2 sequences are KGHSH and LQKENI. CDR3 length: 16 residues.

The gene calls are TRBV19 and TRBJ2-7, with D possibly matching TRBD2 (6 bases). Trimming took off 5 bases at V and 0 bases at J, with 14 bases between the two ends. CDR1 is LNHDA and CDR2 is SQIVND in the germline V gene (reference sequence). The CDR3 has 15 amino acids. The chain's CDR3 is CASSGWTISSYEQYF. CDR3 DNA: TGTGCCAGTAGTGGGTGGACTATTTCCTCCTACGAGCAGTACTTC.

This clone was counted a single time. V gene TRBV10-3 combines with J gene TRBJ1-2, with TRBD1 matching 8 bases. Germline CDR1 is ENHRY and CDR2 is SYGVKD. Trimming at V came to 6 bases and at J to 3 bases, leaving 6 bases not matched to a gene. This CDR3 is 14 amino acids long. CDR3 sequence: CAIRPSGGDYGYTF. As DNA, the CDR3 is TGTGCCATCAGGCCGTCAGGGGGCGACTATGGCTACACCTTC.

The chain joins TRBV6-6 to TRBJ1-5, with TRBD1 matching 8 bases. With 10 bases clipped from V and 4 bases from J, the junction kept 9 bases outside the gene matches. CDR3 length: 14 residues. From germline, CDR1 is MNHNY and CDR2 SVGAGI (reference sequence). The CDR3 region has the DNA TGTGCCACCTCTGAACAGGGGGGAAATCAGCCCCAGCATTTT. This encodes CATSEQGGNQPQHF.

The chain has TRBV15 and TRBJ2-2, with a tentative D call TRBD2 (5 bases). The V end lost 8 bases, the J end lost 3 bases, and 13 bases lay between the germline ends. The CDR3 loop spans 14 amino acids. CDR1 is LNHNV and CDR2 is YYDKDF in the germline V gene (reference sequence). The CDR3 coding sequence is TGTGCCACCCAGTCAGGAGCGGACACCGGGGAGCTGTTTTTT. This gives the protein CATQSGADTGELFF.

The CDR3 region is CASSQPGRADTQYF. CDR3 bases: TGTGCCAGCAGCCAACCCGGGAGGGCAGATACGCAGTATTTT. J is TRBJ2-3 and V is TRBV14; 8 bases agree with TRBD2. V trimming: 2 bases; J trimming: 4 bases; junction bases outside the gene matches: 2. This CDR3 contains 14 residues. The germline gives CDR1 SGHDN, CDR2 FVKESK.

The J gene is TRBJ2-2, the V gene TRBV7-6; 8 nucleotides align to TRBD1. This CDR3 comprises 16 residues. From germline, CDR1 is SGHVS and CDR2 FNYEAQ. The junction had 2 bases not matched to a gene; V was cut back by 1 base and J by 1 base. The CDR3 is CASSLGGTGNTGELFF. As DNA, the CDR3 is TGTGCCAGCAGCTTAGGAGGGACAGGGAACACCGGGGAGCTGTTTTTT. The full variable domain, completed using reference TRBV7-6 and TRBJ2-2, is GAGVSQSPRYKVTKRGQDVALRCDPISGHVSLYWYRQALGQGPEFLTYFNYEAQQDKSGLPNDRFSAERPEGSISTLTIQRTEQRDSAMYRCASSLGGTGNTGELFFGEGSRLTVL.

This clone was counted a single time. This chain uses TRBV5-1 with TRBJ2-3; a weak D match, TRBD2 (5 bases). CDR3 size: 15 residues. The V gene lost 0 bases and the J gene lost 1 base, with 9 bases spanning the gap. Per the germline V gene, CDR1 is SGHRS and CDR2 is YFSETQ. The CDR3 reads CASSLGAEGTDTQYF. Written as DNA, the CDR3 is TGCGCCAGCAGCTTGGGGGCGGAGGGCACAGATACGCAGTATTTT.

The V gene is TRBV5-1, the J gene TRBJ1-1; no clear D. Trimming removed 0 bases from V and 2 bases from J, with 5 bases in between. The CDR3 has 13 amino acids. Germline-derived CDR1 and CDR2 are SGHRS and YFSETQ. In nucleotides, the CDR3 is TGCGCCAGCAGCTTGGTAGATAACACTGAAGCTTTCTTT. Translated: CASSLVDNTEAFF.

The CDR3: CASSLVDRGIYNEQFF. The CDR3, as DNA: TGTGCCAGCAGCTTAGTGGACAGGGGGATCTACAATGAGCAGTTCTTC. The chain links TRBV5-6 to TRBJ2-1; 10 bases agree with TRBD1. The length of the CDR3 is 16 residues. The germline gives CDR1 SGHDT, CDR2 YYEEEE. With V trimmed by 2 bases and J by 3 bases, 5 bases remained unmatched.

J is TRBJ1-6 and V is TRBV5-1; the match to TRBD1 covers 10 bases. The junction had 8 bases not matched to a gene; V was cut back by 6 bases and J by 8 bases. The germline gives CDR1 SGHRS, CDR2 YFSETQ. CDR3 length: 15 residues. The CDR3 sequence is CASKGRTGGDSPLHF. The CDR3 DNA follows: TGCGCCAGCAAGGGCCGGACAGGGGGTGATTCACCCCTCCACTTT.

The rearrangement uses TRBV19 and TRBJ2-1, with D hard to call. V dropped 0 bases and J dropped 4 bases, with 4 bases sitting between them. This CDR3 region has 13 residues. Germline values: CDR1 LNHDA, CDR2 SQIVND (reference sequence). CDR3 sequence (DNA): TGTGCCAGTAGTATAGAAGCTTACAATGAGCAGTTCTTC. Translated: CASSIEAYNEQFF.

This clone was observed a handful of times. The J gene is TRBJ1-5, the V gene TRBV11-2, with a tentative D call TRBD1 (5 bases). The ends were cut back, 1 base at V and 5 bases at J, with 18 bases in the middle. The germline V gene has CDR1 SGHAT and CDR2 FQNNGV. This CDR3 is built from 17 residues. DNA for the CDR3: TGTGCCAGCAGCTTAGGACCTCTTACCAGGGAGGATCAGCCCCAGCATTTT. This translates into CASSLGPLTREDQPQHF.

This clone was found once. The V and J genes are TRBV5-5 and TRBJ2-3, with 13 positions matching TRBD2. V shed 4 bases, J shed 2 bases, and the junction held 4 bases outside the gene matches. The V gene's germline CDR1 is SGHKS and CDR2 YYEKEE (reference sequence). The CDR3 extends over 16 amino acids. The CDR3 sequence: CASSVGLAGPTDTQYF. Written as DNA, the CDR3 is TGTGCCAGCAGCGTGGGACTAGCGGGGCCCACAGATACGCAGTATTTT.